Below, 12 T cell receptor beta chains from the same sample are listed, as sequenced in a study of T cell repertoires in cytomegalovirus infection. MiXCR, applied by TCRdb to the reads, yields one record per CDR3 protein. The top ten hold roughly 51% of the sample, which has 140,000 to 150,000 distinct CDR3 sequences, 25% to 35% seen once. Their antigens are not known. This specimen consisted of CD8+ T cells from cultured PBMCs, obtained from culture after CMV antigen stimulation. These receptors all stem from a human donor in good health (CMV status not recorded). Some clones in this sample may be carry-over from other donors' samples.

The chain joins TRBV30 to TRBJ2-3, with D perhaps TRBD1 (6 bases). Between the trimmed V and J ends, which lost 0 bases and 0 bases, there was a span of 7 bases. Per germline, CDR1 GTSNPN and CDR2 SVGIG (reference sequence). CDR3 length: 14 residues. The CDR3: CAWSVQGSTDTQYF. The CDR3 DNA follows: TGTGCCTGGAGTGTACAGGGTAGCACAGATACGCAGTATTTT.

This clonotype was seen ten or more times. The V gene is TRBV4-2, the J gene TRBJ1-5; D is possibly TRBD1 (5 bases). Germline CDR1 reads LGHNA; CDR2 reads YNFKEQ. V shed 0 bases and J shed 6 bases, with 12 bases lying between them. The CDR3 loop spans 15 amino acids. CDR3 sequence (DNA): TGTGCCAGCAGCCAAGAATGGGGACGGGGTCAGCCCCAGCATTTT. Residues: CASSQEWGRGQPQHF.

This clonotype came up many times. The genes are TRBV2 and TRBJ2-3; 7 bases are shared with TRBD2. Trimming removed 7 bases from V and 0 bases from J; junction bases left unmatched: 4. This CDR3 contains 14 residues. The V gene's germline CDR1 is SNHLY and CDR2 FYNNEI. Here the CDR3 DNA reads TGTGCCAGCATTCTAGCGGTGAGCACAGATACGCAGTATTTT. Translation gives CASILAVSTDTQYF.

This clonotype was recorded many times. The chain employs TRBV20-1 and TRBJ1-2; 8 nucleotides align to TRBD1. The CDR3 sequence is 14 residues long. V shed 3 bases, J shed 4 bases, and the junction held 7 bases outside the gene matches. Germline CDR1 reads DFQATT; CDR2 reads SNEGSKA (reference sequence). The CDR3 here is CSARTGEGSYGYTF. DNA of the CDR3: TGCAGTGCTAGGACAGGGGAGGGGAGCTATGGCTACACCTTC.

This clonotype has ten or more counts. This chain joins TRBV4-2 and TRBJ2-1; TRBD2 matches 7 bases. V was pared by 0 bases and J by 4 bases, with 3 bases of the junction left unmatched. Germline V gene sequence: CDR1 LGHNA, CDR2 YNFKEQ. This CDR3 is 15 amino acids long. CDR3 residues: CASSQERGVYNEQFF. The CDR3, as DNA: TGTGCCAGCAGCCAAGAACGGGGGGTGTACAATGAGCAGTTCTTC.

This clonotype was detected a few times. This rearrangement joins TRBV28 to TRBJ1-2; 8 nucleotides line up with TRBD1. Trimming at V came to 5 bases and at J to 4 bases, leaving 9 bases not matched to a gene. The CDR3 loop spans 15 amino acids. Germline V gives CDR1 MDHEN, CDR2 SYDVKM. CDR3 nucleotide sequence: TGTGCCAGCAGTATCCCGACAGGGGACTTCTATGGCTACACCTTC. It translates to CASSIPTGDFYGYTF.

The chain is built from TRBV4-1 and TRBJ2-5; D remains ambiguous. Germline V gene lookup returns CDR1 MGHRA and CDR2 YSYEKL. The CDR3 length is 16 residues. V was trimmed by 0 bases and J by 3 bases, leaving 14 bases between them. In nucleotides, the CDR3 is TGCGCCAGCAGCCAAGACACGGAGAGATTAAAAGAGACCCAGTACTTC. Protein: CASSQDTERLKETQYF.

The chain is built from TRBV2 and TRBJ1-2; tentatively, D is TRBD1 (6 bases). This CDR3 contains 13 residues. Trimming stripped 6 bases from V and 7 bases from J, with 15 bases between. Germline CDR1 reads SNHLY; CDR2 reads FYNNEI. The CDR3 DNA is TGTGCCAGCAGCGGGGGCCAGAGGAGTGGCTACACCTTC. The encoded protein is CASSGGQRSGYTF.

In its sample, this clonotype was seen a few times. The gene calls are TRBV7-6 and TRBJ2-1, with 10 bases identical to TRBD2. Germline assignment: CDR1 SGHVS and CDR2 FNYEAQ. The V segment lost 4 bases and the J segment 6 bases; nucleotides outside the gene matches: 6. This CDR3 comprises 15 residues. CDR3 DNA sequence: TGTGCCAGCAGCTACTTAGCGGGGGGACCCAATGAGCAGTTCTTC. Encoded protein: CASSYLAGGPNEQFF.

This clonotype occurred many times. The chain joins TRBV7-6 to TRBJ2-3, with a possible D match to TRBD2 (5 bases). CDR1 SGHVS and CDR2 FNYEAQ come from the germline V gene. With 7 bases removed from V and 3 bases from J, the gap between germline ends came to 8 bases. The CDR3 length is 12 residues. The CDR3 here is CASKDLTDTQYF. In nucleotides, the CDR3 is TGTGCCAGCAAGGACTTAACAGATACGCAGTATTTT.

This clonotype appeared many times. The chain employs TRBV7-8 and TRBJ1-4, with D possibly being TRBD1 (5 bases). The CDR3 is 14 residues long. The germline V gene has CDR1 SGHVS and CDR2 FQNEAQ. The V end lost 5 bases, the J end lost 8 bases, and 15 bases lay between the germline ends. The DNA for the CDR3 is TGTGCCAGCAGCCAGGTGGGGGTTTCGGAAAAACTGTTTTTT. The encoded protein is CASSQVGVSEKLFF.

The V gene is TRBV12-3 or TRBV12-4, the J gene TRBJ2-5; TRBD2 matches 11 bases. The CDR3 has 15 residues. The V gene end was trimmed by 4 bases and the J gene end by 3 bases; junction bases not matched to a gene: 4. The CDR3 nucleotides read TGTGCCAGCAGTTCAGGGACTAGCGGCGAAGAGACCCAGTACTTC. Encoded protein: CASSSGTSGEETQYF.